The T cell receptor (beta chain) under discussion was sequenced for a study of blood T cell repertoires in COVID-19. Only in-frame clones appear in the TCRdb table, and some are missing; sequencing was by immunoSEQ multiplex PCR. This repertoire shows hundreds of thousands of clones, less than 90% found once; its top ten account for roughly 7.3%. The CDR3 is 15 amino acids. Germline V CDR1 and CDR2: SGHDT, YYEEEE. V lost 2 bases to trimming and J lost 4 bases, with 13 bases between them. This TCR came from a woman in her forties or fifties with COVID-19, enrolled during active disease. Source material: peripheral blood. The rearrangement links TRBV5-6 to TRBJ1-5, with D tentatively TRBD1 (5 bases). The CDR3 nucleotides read TGTGCCAGCAGCTTTGGGGCAGGGAAAAATCAGCCCCAGCATTTT. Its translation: CASSFGAGKNQPQHF.